These 27 T cell receptor beta chains share one sample of origin, sequenced in a study of blood T cell repertoires in COVID-19. Only in-frame clones appear in the TCRdb table, and some are missing; sequencing was by immunoSEQ multiplex PCR. Among 200,000 to 250,000 clones, around 84% were seen once, and the ten largest hold just under 1%. The specimen was peripheral blood. These receptor sequences come from a man aged 35 to 55 with acute or convalescent COVID-19.

The genes are TRBV7-9 and TRBJ2-7; D gene ambiguous. The length of the CDR3 is 14 residues. V was cut by 5 bases and J by 2 bases, with 13 bases left in between. CDR1 and CDR2 from the germline V gene are SEHNR and FQNEAQ (reference sequence). The CDR3 spells CASSPSWPPYEQYF. DNA of the CDR3: TGTGCCAGCAGCCCCAGTTGGCCCCCCTACGAGCAGTACTTC. The full variable domain, completed using reference TRBV7-9 and TRBJ2-7, is DTGVSQNPRHKITKRGQNVTFRCDPISEHNRLYWYRQTLGQGPEFLTYFQNEAQLEKSRLLSDRFSAERPKGSFSTLEIQRTEQGDSAMYLCASSPSWPPYEQYFGPGTRLTVT.

This chain uses TRBV19 with TRBJ2-3, with D possibly TRBD1 on 6 matching bases. This CDR3 has 15 residues. Germline V gene data show CDR1 as LNHDA and CDR2 as SQIVND (reference sequence). V was cut by 5 bases and J by 3 bases, with 15 bases left in between. The DNA of the CDR3 is TGTGCCAGTAGTGGGCAACAGGGTGGGACAGATACGCAGTATTTT. Its translation: CASSGQQGGTDTQYF.

The rearrangement joins TRBV19 to TRBJ2-1; 11 nucleotides match TRBD2. Germline trimming cut 5 bases from V and 4 bases from J; bases unmatched to any gene: 7. The germline V gene encodes CDR1 LNHDA and CDR2 SQIVND (reference sequence). There are 16 residues in the CDR3. CDR3 coding DNA: TGTGCCAGTAGTCCCCGGATAGCGGGGGGGTACAATGAGCAGTTCTTC. This gives the protein CASSPRIAGGYNEQFF. Looking up the rest from reference TRBV19 and TRBJ2-1 gives the full variable domain: DGGITQSPKYLFRKEGQNVTLSCEQNLNHDAMYWYRQDPGQGLRLIYYSQIVNDFQKGDIAEGYSVSREKKESFPLTVTSAQKNPTAFYLCASSPRIAGGYNEQFFGPGTRLTVL.

The gene calls are TRBV28 and TRBJ1-1, with unresolved D. CDR1 and CDR2 (germline): MDHEN, SYDVKM. CDR3 length: 14 residues. V lost 6 bases and J 3 bases, leaving 14 bases between the germline ends. The CDR3 spells CASRLEAWDTEAFF. CDR3 nucleotide sequence: TGTGCCAGCAGGCTAGAGGCTTGGGACACTGAAGCTTTCTTT. The variable domain in full, with the rest retrieved from reference TRBV28 and TRBJ1-1, is DVKVTQSSRYLVKRTGEKVFLECVQDMDHENMFWYRQDPGLGLRLIYFSYDVKMKEKGDIPEGYSVSREKKERFSLILESASTNQTSMYLCASRLEAWDTEAFFGQGTRLTVV.

This clone was detected only once. The chain couples TRBV28 to TRBJ1-4; D is undetermined. This CDR3 spans 14 amino acids. The V end was cut by 7 bases, the J end by 0 bases, with 9 bases between. Germline V gene sequence: CDR1 MDHEN, CDR2 SYDVKM. In DNA, the CDR3 is TGTGCCAGCAACAAGGGAGCAACTAATGAAAAACTGTTTTTT. Translated, it gives CASNKGATNEKLFF.

The rearrangement uses TRBV9 and TRBJ2-3; tentative D call: TRBD1 (6 bases). The CDR3 spans 14 residues. CDR1 is SGDLS and CDR2 is YYNGEE in the germline V gene. Trimming removed 0 bases at V and 5 bases at J, with 10 bases between. The CDR3 coding sequence is TGTGCCAGCAGCGTAGAACAGGGTATAGATACGCAGTATTTT. It translates to CASSVEQGIDTQYF.

V gene TRBV13 combines with J gene TRBJ1-6; 7 bases map to TRBD1. This CDR3 has 15 residues. V gave up 5 bases and J gave up 11 bases; unmatched junction bases: 12. Germline-derived CDR1 and CDR2 are PRHDT and FYEKMQ (reference sequence). The CDR3 sequence: CASSVGRGNVPPLHF. The CDR3 DNA reads as TGTGCCAGCAGCGTCGGCAGGGGGAATGTGCCACCCCTCCACTTT.

The chain employs TRBV7-9 and TRBJ2-7; D is possibly TRBD2 (5 bases). CDR3 length equals 12 residues. Germline CDR1 reads SEHNR; CDR2 reads FQNEAQ (reference sequence). Trimming pared 5 bases from V and 5 bases from J, leaving 10 bases between. This chain's CDR3 is CASSPGIHEQYF. The CDR3 DNA sequence: TGTGCCAGCAGCCCCGGGATCCACGAGCAGTACTTC.

The chain recombines TRBV19 with TRBJ2-7; 7 bases align to TRBD1. The V gene's germline CDR1 is LNHDA and CDR2 SQIVND (reference sequence). The junction had 6 bases not matched to a gene; V was cut back by 10 bases and J by 3 bases. The CDR3 contains 12 residues. CDR3 residues: CAKMGQSYEQYF. CDR3 nucleotide sequence: TGTGCCAAAATGGGACAGAGCTACGAGCAGTACTTC.

The chain links TRBV28 to TRBJ1-5; D might be TRBD1 (5 bases). Germline V lookup: CDR1 MDHEN, CDR2 SYDVKM. The V end was cut by 0 bases, the J end by 1 base, with 13 bases between. The CDR3 length is 17 residues. CDR3 nucleotides: TGTGCCAGCAGTTTATGGCGGGGCGGACCAAGCAATCAGCCCCAGCATTTT. Amino acids: CASSLWRGGPSNQPQHF.

This clone appeared once. The rearrangement uses TRBV19 and TRBJ1-5; tentative D call: TRBD1 (5 bases). Germline assignment: CDR1 LNHDA and CDR2 SQIVND (reference sequence). V lost 5 bases, J lost 0 bases, and 11 bases lay in between. CDR3 length: 15 amino acids. The DNA for the CDR3 is TGTGCCAGTAGTGTAGGGGACTTTAGCAATCAGCCCCAGCATTTT. It is translated as CASSVGDFSNQPQHF. Based on the CDR3 plus reference TRBV19 and TRBJ1-5, the full variable domain is DGGITQSPKYLFRKEGQNVTLSCEQNLNHDAMYWYRQDPGQGLRLIYYSQIVNDFQKGDIAEGYSVSREKKESFPLTVTSAQKNPTAFYLCASSVGDFSNQPQHFGDGTRLSIL.

In its sample, this clone was seen a few times. This CDR3 reads CASSPTGANQETQYF. CDR3 sequence (DNA): TGCGCCAGCAGCCCGACAGGGGCCAACCAAGAGACCCAGTACTTC. V usage is TRBV4-3 and J usage is TRBJ2-5, with 8 bases matching TRBD1. CDR1 is LGHNA and CDR2 is YSLEER in the germline V gene. There are 15 residues in the CDR3. Trimming took 4 bases from V and 0 from J; bases not matched to a gene: 4.

The sample holds one count of this clone. This chain uses TRBV19 with TRBJ2-2; 8 bases are shared with TRBD2. This CDR3 comprises 16 residues. The V segment lost 3 bases and the J segment 3 bases; nucleotides outside the gene matches: 6. CDR1 LNHDA and CDR2 SQIVND come from the germline V gene (reference sequence). CDR3 sequence reads: CASSIGSGVDTGELFF. The DNA of the CDR3 is TGTGCCAGTAGTATCGGTAGCGGGGTTGACACCGGGGAGCTGTTTTTT.

This clone was recorded only once. The V call is TRBV30, the J call TRBJ2-3; 9 bases align to TRBD2. The junction had 6 bases not matched to a gene; V was cut back by 5 bases and J by 6 bases. The CDR3 has 13 residues. CDR1 is GTSNPN and CDR2 is SVGIG in the germline V gene (reference sequence). CDR3 sequence (DNA): TGTGCCTGGGATAGCGGGGGCCTCGATACGCAGTATTTT. It yields the protein CAWDSGGLDTQYF.

The rearrangement links TRBV6-5 to TRBJ1-1; a possible D gene is TRBD1 (6 bases). The V and J ends lost 6 bases and 1 base respectively, with 12 bases between them. The CDR3 consists of 14 residues. The V gene's germline CDR1 is MNHEY and CDR2 SVGAGI. The CDR3 reads CASSLQGKNTEAFF. The CDR3 DNA sequence: TGTGCCAGCAGCCTGCAGGGGAAGAACACTGAAGCTTTCTTT.

This chain uses TRBV5-1 with TRBJ1-6; no reliable D call. Trimming stripped 4 bases from V and 5 bases from J, with 19 bases between. The CDR3 sequence is 17 residues long. Germline V lookup: CDR1 SGHRS, CDR2 YFSETQ. CDR3 sequence (DNA): TGCGCCAGCAGCGAAATCCCCCGGAGCACCAATAATTCACCCCTCCACTTT. It translates to CASSEIPRSTNNSPLHF.

This clone was seen only once. The chain has TRBV3-1 (or the pseudogene TRBV3-2) and TRBJ2-7, with D possibly TRBD1 on 6 matching bases. The CDR3 extends over 15 amino acids. CDR1 is LGHDT, CDR2 YNNKEL, per germline (reference sequence). V lost 3 bases and J lost 0, with 12 bases in between. The CDR3 DNA follows: TGTGCCAGCAGCCATGGGGGCGCAAACTCCTACGAGCAGTACTTC. Translated: CASSHGGANSYEQYF.

This sequence joins TRBV3-1 (or the pseudogene TRBV3-2) and TRBJ2-1; 12 bases align to TRBD2. The V gene's germline CDR1 is LGHDT and CDR2 YNNKEL (reference sequence). This CDR3 is 15 amino acids long. Trimming cost V 4 bases and J 15 bases; bases outside gene matches: 13. CDR3 loop: CASSLQLAGGPRPFF. For the CDR3, the DNA is TGTGCCAGCAGCCTACAACTAGCGGGGGGCCCTCGCCCGTTCTTC.

The V call is TRBV7-2, the J call TRBJ1-2; possible D gene TRBD1, 5 bases. This CDR3 region has 15 residues. The V and J ends lost 5 bases and 2 bases respectively, with 15 bases between them. Germline CDR1 is SGHTA and CDR2 is FQGNSA. The CDR3 reads CASSRQGGENYGYTF. The CDR3 nucleotides are TGTGCCAGCAGCCGGCAGGGCGGGGAAAACTATGGCTACACCTTC.

The CDR3 region has the DNA TGTGCCAGCAGGGAAGGGACAGGACTCTACGAGCAGTACTTC. It is translated as CASREGTGLYEQYF. The V and J genes are TRBV13 and TRBJ2-7, with 8 bases identical to TRBD1. The germline gives CDR1 PRHDT, CDR2 FYEKMQ (reference sequence). With 6 bases clipped from V and 3 bases from J, the junction kept 7 bases outside the gene matches. The CDR3 extends over 14 amino acids.

The rearrangement links TRBV11-2 to TRBJ1-2; 9 bases match TRBD1. Germline V gene sequence: CDR1 SGHAT, CDR2 FQNNGV. V trimming: 0 bases; J trimming: 4 bases; junction bases outside the gene matches: 9. The CDR3 is 17 residues long. The CDR3 DNA follows: TGTGCCAGCAGCTTAGATTTGGGACAGGGTTTCGCCTATGGCTACACCTTC. It is translated as CASSLDLGQGFAYGYTF. Combining the CDR3 with reference TRBV11-2 and TRBJ1-2 gives the whole variable domain EAGVAQSPRYKIIEKRQSVAFWCNPISGHATLYWYQQILGQGPKLLIQFQNNGVVDDSQLPKDRFSAERLKGVDSTLKIQPAKLEDSAVYLCASSLDLGQGFAYGYTFGSGTRLTVV.

V and J are TRBV6-2 or TRBV6-3 and TRBJ2-2; 10 bases line up with TRBD1. Germline lookup yields CDR1 MNHEY and CDR2 SVGEGT. J lost 5 bases, V lost 1 base, and 4 bases had no gene match. This CDR3 is built from 16 residues. CDR3 in DNA: TGTGCCAGCAGTTACTGGGGACAGGGGAAGACCGGGGAGCTGTTTTTT. It specifies CASSYWGQGKTGELFF.

The chain combines TRBV12-3 or TRBV12-4 with TRBJ2-3; D uncertain. V lost 5 bases and J lost 9, with 6 bases in between. The CDR3 runs to 10 residues. The CDR3 bases are TGTGCCAGCAGTGGCGGAACGCAGTATTTT. Residues: CASSGGTQYF.

The sample holds one count of this clone. This chain uses TRBV27 with TRBJ2-2; tentatively, D is TRBD2 (5 bases). The CDR3 covers 16 residues. Per the germline V gene, CDR1 is MNHEY and CDR2 is SMNVEV (reference sequence). V was trimmed by 6 bases and J by 3 bases, leaving 17 bases between them. CDR3: CASRRKPGWDTGELFF. The DNA for the CDR3 is TGTGCCAGCAGACGGAAGCCGGGGTGGGACACCGGGGAGCTGTTTTTT.

The sample holds many counts of this clone. This sequence joins TRBV9 and TRBJ2-1; the D is unclear. This CDR3 has 14 amino acids. V lost 1 base and J 10 bases, leaving 15 bases between the germline ends. Germline CDR1 is SGDLS and CDR2 is YYNGEE. This chain's CDR3 is CASSVSLLESEQFF. The DNA for the CDR3 is TGTGCCAGCAGCGTAAGTCTGCTTGAGTCCGAGCAGTTCTTC. The full variable domain, with the rest looked up from reference TRBV9 and TRBJ2-1, is DSGVTQTPKHLITATGQRVTLRCSPRSGDLSVYWYQQSLDQGLQFLIQYYNGEERAKGNILERFSAQQFPDLHSELNLSSLELGDSALYFCASSVSLLESEQFFGPGTRLTVL.

The chain recombines TRBV6-6 with TRBJ1-2; 7 bases fit TRBD1. The CDR3 totals 14 residues. Germline CDR1 is MNHNY and CDR2 is SVGAGI (reference sequence). V lost 5 bases and J lost 1; bases outside the gene matches: 4. The CDR3 reads CASSLGQFNYGYTF. The CDR3, as DNA: TGTGCCAGCAGTCTGGGACAGTTTAACTATGGCTACACCTTC.

The rearrangement links TRBV27 to TRBJ2-3; 8 nucleotides align to TRBD2. The CDR3 loop spans 16 amino acids. V lost 5 bases to trimming and J lost 0 bases; unmatched junction nucleotides: 7. CDR1 and CDR2 from the germline V gene are MNHEY and SMNVEV (reference sequence). CDR3 in DNA: TGTGCCAGCAGTCCCAGGTTAGCGGGGAGCACAGATACGCAGTATTTT. Its protein is CASSPRLAGSTDTQYF.